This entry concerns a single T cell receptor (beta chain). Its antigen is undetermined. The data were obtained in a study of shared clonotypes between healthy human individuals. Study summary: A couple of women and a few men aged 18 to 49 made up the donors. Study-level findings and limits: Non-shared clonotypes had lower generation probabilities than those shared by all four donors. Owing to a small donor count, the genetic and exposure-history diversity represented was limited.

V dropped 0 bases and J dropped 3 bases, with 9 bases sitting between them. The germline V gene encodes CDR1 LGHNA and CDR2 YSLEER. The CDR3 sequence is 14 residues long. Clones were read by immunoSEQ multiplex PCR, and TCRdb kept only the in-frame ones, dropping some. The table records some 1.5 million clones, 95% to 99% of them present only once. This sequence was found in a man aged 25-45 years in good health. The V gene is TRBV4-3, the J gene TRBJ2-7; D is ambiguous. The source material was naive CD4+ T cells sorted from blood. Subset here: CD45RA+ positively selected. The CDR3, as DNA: TGCGCCAGCAGCCAAGATGGCAGGCGCTACGAGCAGTACTTC. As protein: CASSQDGRRYEQYF.